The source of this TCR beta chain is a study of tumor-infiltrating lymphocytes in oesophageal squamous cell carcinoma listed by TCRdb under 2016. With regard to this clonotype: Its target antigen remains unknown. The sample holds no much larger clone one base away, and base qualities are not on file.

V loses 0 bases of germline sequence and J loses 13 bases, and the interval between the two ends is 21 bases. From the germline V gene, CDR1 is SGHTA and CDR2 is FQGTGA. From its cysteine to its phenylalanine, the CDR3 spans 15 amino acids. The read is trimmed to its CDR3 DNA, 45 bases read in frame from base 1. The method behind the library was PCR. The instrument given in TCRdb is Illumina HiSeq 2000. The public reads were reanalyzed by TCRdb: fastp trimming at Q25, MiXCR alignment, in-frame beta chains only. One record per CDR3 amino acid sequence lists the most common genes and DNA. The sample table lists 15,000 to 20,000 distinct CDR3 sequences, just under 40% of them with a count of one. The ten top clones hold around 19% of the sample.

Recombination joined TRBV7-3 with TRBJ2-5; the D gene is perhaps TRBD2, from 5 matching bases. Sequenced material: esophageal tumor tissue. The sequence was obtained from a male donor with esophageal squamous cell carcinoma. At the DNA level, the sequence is TGTGCCAGCAGCTTAACTAGCGCGAACACCGGGGAGCTGTACTTC. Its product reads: CASSLTSANTGELYF.